This T cell receptor beta chain derives from a study of Ad26.COV2.S vaccination and SARS-CoV-2 variants. Turning to the study itself: Donor was in the COV1001 Ad26.COV2.S trial arm.

In the case of this clone: Its antigen is not identified.

Study-level points and caveats: Spike-specific TCR breadth ran higher among vaccine recipients than placebo recipients.

CDR1 MNHEY and CDR2 SVGAGI come from the germline V gene. V was shortened by 2 bases and J by 1 base, with 5 bases between the two germline ends. The CDR3 consists of 13 residues. Generated by immunoSEQ multiplex PCR, the TCRdb table keeps only in-frame clones and is missing some. Of over 400,000 clones in the sample, 80% to 95% are singletons; the top ten hold about 1.7%. Described treatment: some 20 received Ad26.COV2.S at low or high dose, single or two shots; 5 received placebo; per-sample allocation not given. Specimens were obtained on day 63 following the first vaccine or placebo injection. Its platform was an Ad26 vector, and its expressed antigen was Wuhan-strain SARS-CoV-2 spike.

The sample in question was peripheral blood, obtained in a trial of Ad26.COV2.S vaccine versus placebo. V gene TRBV6-5 combines with J gene TRBJ1-2; perhaps TRBD1 as D (5 bases). This clonotype originated in a person between 18 and 65 years old who received the Ad26.COV2.S COVID-19 vaccine or a placebo. The CDR3 protein is CASSYDSNYGYTF. The CDR3 nucleotides are TGTGCCAGCAGTTACGACAGTAACTATGGCTACACCTTC.